These 4 T cell receptor beta chains were sequenced from one sample in a study of OX40 agonist ivuxolimab in advanced cancers. Measured with immunoSEQ multiplex PCR; TCRdb has only the in-frame clones, and not every one. This sample has tens of thousands of clones, with more than 85% found just once. Sequenced material: CD4+ or CD8+ T cells sorted from blood, taken in a trial of the OX40 agonist ivuxolimab. The origin of the receptors is an adult with an advanced solid tumor such as melanoma, head and neck, liver or kidney cancer.

The count of this clone is one. The CDR3 reads CASSRLWDSLSNQPQHF. The CDR3 DNA follows: TGCGCCAGCAGCCGACTATGGGACAGCTTAAGCAATCAGCCCCAGCATTTT. This rearrangement joins TRBV4-1 to TRBJ1-5; 7 bases are shared with TRBD1. CDR1 is MGHRA, CDR2 YSYEKL, per germline. V was pared by 4 bases and J by 1 base, with 10 bases of the junction left unmatched. The CDR3 is made up of 17 amino acids.

The chain is built from TRBV5-1 and TRBJ2-7, with 7 bases matching TRBD2. Germline V gene data show CDR1 as SGHRS and CDR2 as YFSETQ. V was clipped by 4 bases and J by 0 bases; unmatched bases: 7. The CDR3 is made up of 15 amino acids. CDR3 sequence reads: CASSSGDGSSYEQYF. CDR3 nucleotide sequence: TGCGCCAGCAGCAGCGGGGACGGATCCTCCTACGAGCAGTACTTC.

In its sample, this clone was seen once. V and J are TRBV4-1 and TRBJ2-7; TRBD1 aligns across 7 bases. The CDR3 is 14 residues long. Germline assignment: CDR1 MGHRA and CDR2 YSYEKL. V trimming: 4 bases; J trimming: 0 bases; junction bases outside the gene matches: 3. This CDR3 is CASSPRQGSYEQYF. The CDR3, as DNA: TGCGCCAGCAGCCCCAGACAGGGCTCCTACGAGCAGTACTTC.

The V call is TRBV19, the J call TRBJ2-7, with 9 bases aligning to TRBD1. The ends lost 6 bases at V and 4 bases at J; junction bases unmatched: 13. Germline CDR1 reads LNHDA; CDR2 reads SQIVND (reference sequence). The CDR3 consists of 16 residues. CDR3 coding DNA: TGTGCCAGTAGGACGGACAGGGGTTCAGGAGATTACGAGCAGTACTTC. Translated, it gives CASRTDRGSGDYEQYF.